The clone carrying this TCR beta chain was recorded only once. The data were taken from a study of cytomegalovirus exposure and HLA in healthy donors. It was with 60 Vbeta and 13 Jbeta primers that the PCR ran. Sequencing used immunoSEQ multiplex PCR; TCRdb keeps in-frame clones, though not all of them. The sample lists around 150,000 clones, about 85% occurring once. The sample consisted of PBMCs. This receptor was taken from a human donor in good health.

The CDR3 protein is CASSLGSTRNNEQFF. The CDR3 nucleotides are TGTGCCAGCAGCTTAGGGAGTACTAGGAACAATGAGCAGTTCTTC. The V gene is TRBV7-2, the J gene TRBJ2-1; tentative D call: TRBD2 (5 bases). Per the germline V gene, CDR1 is SGHTA and CDR2 is FQGNSA. This CDR3 comprises 15 residues. V lost 1 base, J lost 5 bases, and 12 bases lay in between. Based on the CDR3 plus reference TRBV7-2 and TRBJ2-1, the full variable domain is GAGVSQSPSNKVTEKGKDVELRCDPISGHTALYWYRQSLGQGLEFLIYFQGNSAPDKSGLPSDRFSAERTGGSVSTLTIQRTQQEDSAVYLCASSLGSTRNNEQFFGPGTRLTVL.